Below, 29 T cell receptor beta chains from the same sample are listed, as sequenced in a study. Each CDR3 protein gets one entry after TCRdb re-called the 5' RACE reads with MiXCR. Here the sample spans over 25,000 distinct CDR3 sequences, roughly 25% being singletons. What was sequenced was naive CD4+ T cells sorted from a lymph node. Subset denoted: naive CD4+ T cells, CD4+CD45RA+CD25-. The receptors were sampled from a female donor with breast cancer.

Points on this clonotype: This could be a read error, since a much larger clone is one nucleotide away. CDR3: CAILTGTTNTEAFF. In DNA form, the CDR3 reads TGTGCCATCTTGACCGGGACAACGAACACTGAAGCTTTCTTT. J is TRBJ1-1 and V is TRBV7-9; weak D call: TRBD1 (6 bases). The V end was cut by 10 bases, the J end by 1 base, with 16 bases between. Looked up from germline, CDR1 is SEHNR and CDR2 is FQNEAQ (reference sequence). The CDR3 runs 14 residues. The full variable domain, rest sourced from reference TRBV7-9 and TRBJ1-1, is DTGVSQNPRHKITKRGQNVTFRCDPISEHNRLYWYRQTLGQGPEFLTYFQNEAQLEKSRLLSDRFSAERPKGSFSTLEIQRTEQGDSAMYLCAILTGTTNTEAFFGQGTRLTVV.

This clonotype was detected a few times. The chain recombines TRBV4-1 with TRBJ2-7, with 8 bases aligning to TRBD1. The CDR3 extends over 15 amino acids. Germline CDR1 reads MGHRA; CDR2 reads YSYEKL. J gave up 6 bases and V 4 bases, and 11 bases lay outside the gene matches. CDR3 region: CASSLFDRGNGEQYF. In DNA form, the CDR3 reads TGCGCCAGCAGCCTATTCGACAGGGGAAACGGCGAGCAGTACTTC.

By share, this clonotype counts as medium-sized (0.01 to 0.1%). The CDR3 protein is CASSYVGTYGYTF. Here the CDR3 DNA reads TGTGCCAGCAGTTACGTTGGGACCTATGGCTACACCTTC. The genes are TRBV6-5 and TRBJ1-2; D perhaps matches TRBD1 (5 bases). V lost 2 bases and J 4 bases, leaving 8 bases between the germline ends. This CDR3 is 13 amino acids long. Germline V gene sequence: CDR1 MNHEY, CDR2 SVGAGI.

This clonotype was picked up one time. One junction end disagrees with the germline gene, perhaps due to a read error. The chain joins TRBV24-1 to TRBJ2-1, with 11 nucleotides matching TRBD1. The germline CDR1 and CDR2 sequences are KGHDR and SFDVKD. This CDR3 is 16 amino acids long. CDR3 bases: TGTACCACCGGTGATCCCGGGACAGGGGGCTACAATGAGCAGTTCTTC. Its protein is CTTGDPGTGGYNEQFF.

The chain has TRBV5-1 and TRBJ1-1, with D possibly TRBD1 on 5 matching bases. The CDR3 runs 13 residues. Trimming stripped 4 bases from V and 3 bases from J, with 10 bases between. Germline CDR1 and CDR2: SGHRS and YFSETQ. For the CDR3, the DNA is TGCGCCAGCAGCCCGGGGGGGTACACTGAAGCTTTCTTT. It translates to CASSPGGYTEAFF.

A remark on this clonotype: One end of the junction does not line up with germline, which may come from a read error. V and J are TRBV10-3 and TRBJ2-3; no clear D gene. Germline lookup yields CDR1 ENHRY and CDR2 SYGVKD. CDR3 size: 14 residues. The CDR3 region is CTIDRASTTDTQYF. In nucleotides, the CDR3 is TGTACCATCGATAGGGCCAGCACCACAGATACGCAGTATTTT.

The chain uses TRBV6-1 and TRBJ2-4; D possibly uses TRBD1 or TRBD2 (5 bases each). Trimming took off 5 bases at V and 0 bases at J, with 14 bases between the two ends. CDR1 is MNHNS and CDR2 is SASEGT in the germline V gene. The CDR3 consists of 16 residues. The CDR3 nucleotides are TGTGCCAGCAGTCCGCTGGGACCGCTAGCCAAAAACATTCAGTACTTC. Amino acids: CASSPLGPLAKNIQYF.

This clonotype was observed a handful of times. J is TRBJ1-1 and V is TRBV6-2 or TRBV6-3; 10 bases are a match to TRBD1. The CDR3 has 15 residues. The J segment lost 7 bases and the V segment lost 5 bases, leaving 10 bases of the junction unmatched. Germline V gives CDR1 MNHEY, CDR2 SVGEGT. The CDR3: CASSRISGQGIEAFF. The CDR3 nucleotides read TGTGCCAGCAGTCGGATCTCGGGACAGGGGATTGAAGCTTTCTTT.

In this sample, this clonotype turned up a few times. The chain is built from TRBV3-1 and TRBJ2-3; D gene ambiguous. In germline, CDR1 is LGHDT, CDR2 YNNKEL (reference sequence). This CDR3 region has 14 residues. Trimming removed 3 bases from V and 3 bases from J, with 10 bases in between. The chain's CDR3 is CASSQGLGTDTQYF. The DNA for the CDR3 is TGTGCCAGCAGCCAGGGTTTGGGGACAGATACGCAGTATTTT.

J is TRBJ2-7 and V is TRBV20-1; 8 bases match TRBD1. V was clipped by 3 bases and J by 0 bases; unmatched bases: 4. This CDR3 is built from 14 residues. In germline, CDR1 is DFQATT, CDR2 SNEGSKA (reference sequence). The CDR3 DNA reads TGCAGTGCTAGGTCCCAGGGGGCCTCCTACGAGCAGTACTTC. It translates to CSARSQGASYEQYF.

This clonotype was seen a handful of times. At one boundary the junction diverges from the germline segment, which might be a read error. The chain uses TRBV5-1 and TRBJ2-1; a possible D gene is TRBD1 (6 bases). Germline V gene sequence: CDR1 SGHRS, CDR2 YFSETQ. CDR3 size: 13 residues. CDR3 nucleotide sequence: TGCGCCAGCAGCTTGGGGGGACACAAGGAGCAGTTCTTC. It codes for CASSLGGHKEQFF. Using reference TRBV5-1 and TRBJ2-1 for the parts outside the CDR3, the full variable domain is KAGVTQTPRYLIKTRGQQVTLSCSPISGHRSVSWYQQTPGQGLQFLFEYFSETQRNKGNFPGRFSGRQFSNSRSEMNVSTLELGDSALYLCASSLGGHKEQFFGPGTRLTVL.

Concerning this clonotype itself: Likely a read error: the CDR3 ends without its conserved phenylalanine or tryptophan. The gene calls are TRBV5-1 and TRBJ2-2, with TRBD1 as a possible D gene (6 bases). Germline-derived CDR1 and CDR2 are SGHRS and YFSETQ. Trimming took 0 bases from V and 12 from J, leaving 30 bases between them. The CDR3 runs to 19 residues. This CDR3 is CASSLDAGAGWDTASKLFC. As DNA, the CDR3 is TGCGCCAGCAGCTTGGATGCAGGGGCCGGGTGGGACACTGCATCCAAGCTGTTTTGT.

Remarks on this clonotype: A much larger clone sits a single nucleotide away, making a read error possible. The rearrangement uses TRBV6-5 and TRBJ1-5, with 7 nucleotides matching TRBD1. V dropped 6 bases and J dropped 7; count of bases not matched to a gene: 6. Germline V gene sequence: CDR1 MNHEY, CDR2 SVGAGI. This CDR3 comprises 13 residues. CDR3 protein: CASSSNRGQPQHF. As DNA, the CDR3 is TGTGCCAGCAGCTCAAACAGGGGCCAGCCCCAGCATTTT.

This sequence joins TRBV20-1 and TRBJ2-6; D is unresolved. The CDR3 is 15 amino acids. Trimming removed 3 bases at V and 0 bases at J, with 9 bases between. Germline CDR1 is DFQATT and CDR2 is SNEGSKA (reference sequence). Here the CDR3 DNA reads TGCAGTGCTAGCCACCCCGTCTCTGGGGCCAACGTCCTGACTTTC. Its protein product is CSASHPVSGANVLTF.

A note on this clonotype: Here the CDR3 omits its conserved ending phenylalanine or tryptophan, so a read error is the likely source. V gene TRBV5-6 combines with J gene TRBJ2-7, with D perhaps matching TRBD2 (5 bases). The CDR3 contains 13 residues. Trimming removed 3 bases at V and 0 bases at J, with 7 bases between. The V gene's germline CDR1 is SGHDT and CDR2 YYEEEE. The CDR3 spells CASSSSGSYEQYL. The CDR3 DNA is TGTGCCAGCAGCTCCAGCGGCTCCTACGAGCAGTACCTC.

This clonotype is classed as medium-sized. The chain employs TRBV4-1 and TRBJ2-3; D perhaps matches TRBD2 (5 bases). The V end was cut by 0 bases, the J end by 1 base, with 8 bases between. CDR1 MGHRA and CDR2 YSYEKL come from the germline V gene. The CDR3 is 15 residues long. CDR3 residues: CASSQDYGGTDTQYF. The CDR3 DNA is TGCGCCAGCAGCCAAGACTACGGGGGCACAGATACGCAGTATTTT.

V is TRBV7-2 and J is TRBJ1-4, with 8 bases lining up with TRBD1. This CDR3 contains 14 residues. Germline trimming cut 4 bases from V and 4 bases from J; bases unmatched to any gene: 2. The V gene's germline CDR1 is SGHTA and CDR2 FQGNSA. The DNA for the CDR3 is TGTGCCAGCAGCTCGACAGGGGTTAATGAAAAACTGTTTTTT. Translated, it gives CASSSTGVNEKLFF.

The chain couples TRBV5-1 to TRBJ2-3; 10 bases fit TRBD2. With 6 bases clipped from V and 3 bases from J, the junction kept 7 bases outside the gene matches. The CDR3 spans 15 residues. Germline V gives CDR1 SGHRS, CDR2 YFSETQ. This CDR3 is CASTLAGDRTDTQYF. As DNA, the CDR3 is TGCGCCAGCACCCTAGCGGGAGATCGAACAGATACGCAGTATTTT.

This clonotype was observed at least ten times. The chain joins TRBV6-1 to TRBJ2-1, with D hard to call. CDR1 is MNHNS and CDR2 is SASEGT in the germline V gene. This CDR3 is 14 amino acids long. V lost 0 bases and J lost 7, with 10 bases in between. The CDR3 reads CASSEARRKNEQFF. In DNA, the CDR3 is TGTGCCAGCAGTGAAGCCAGAAGAAAGAATGAGCAGTTCTTC.

The chain joins TRBV5-1 to TRBJ2-7; D is unclear. This CDR3 spans 13 amino acids. The ends were cut back, 3 bases at V and 0 bases at J, with 7 bases in the middle. Germline V gives CDR1 SGHRS, CDR2 YFSETQ. CDR3 DNA: TGCGCCAGCAGCTCAGATTTCTCCTACGAGCAGTACTTC. It is translated as CASSSDFSYEQYF.

This clonotype was observed a few times. V and J are TRBV7-9 and TRBJ2-1, with a tentative D call TRBD2 (5 bases). CDR1 is SEHNR, CDR2 FQNEAQ, per germline (reference sequence). This CDR3 has 14 residues. V lost 3 bases and J 7 bases, leaving 13 bases between the germline ends. This CDR3 reads CASSFLGNWNEQFF. The CDR3 DNA is TGTGCCAGCAGCTTCCTCGGGAACTGGAATGAGCAGTTCTTC.

The chain is built from TRBV20-1 and TRBJ2-2; D not certain. The V gene lost 4 bases and the J gene lost 3 bases, with 15 bases spanning the gap. There are 15 residues in the CDR3. Germline CDR1 DFQATT, CDR2 SNEGSKA (reference sequence). CDR3 nucleotide sequence: TGCAGTGCTACCCAGGCTCTGGCAGACACCGGGGAGCTGTTTTTT. It is translated as CSATQALADTGELFF.

This clonotype turned up a few times. The chain joins TRBV28 to TRBJ1-4; D gene unclear. Per the germline V gene, CDR1 is MDHEN and CDR2 is SYDVKM. The length of the CDR3 is 13 residues. Trimming took 5 bases from V and 4 from J, leaving 8 bases between them. The CDR3 sequence is CASSQESNEKLFF. As DNA, the CDR3 is TGTGCCAGCAGTCAGGAGAGTAATGAAAAACTGTTTTTT.

Note on this clonotype: Just one base apart from a much larger clone, this may be a read error. V usage is TRBV6-2 or TRBV6-3 and J usage is TRBJ1-6; D gene unclear. In germline, CDR1 is MNHEY, CDR2 SVGEGT. There are 16 residues in the CDR3. CDR3 sequence reads: CASSRKVGRRNSHLHF. The CDR3 DNA is TGTGCCAGCAGTCGGAAGGTGGGCAGGCGGAATTCACACCTCCACTTT.

There are many counts of this clonotype. The chain couples TRBV7-3 to TRBJ2-3; D is ambiguous. V lost 4 bases and J lost 0, with 5 bases in between. CDR3 length: 13 residues. Germline CDR1 reads SGHTA; CDR2 reads FQGTGA. CDR3 nucleotide sequence: TGTGCCAGCAGCTCATATAGCACAGATACGCAGTATTTT. It codes for CASSSYSTDTQYF.

This clonotype turned up a few times. The chain joins TRBV7-2 to TRBJ2-5; 9 bases fit TRBD1. The CDR3 covers 15 residues. CDR1 SGHTA and CDR2 FQGNSA come from the germline V gene. Germline trimming cut 1 base from V and 2 bases from J; bases unmatched to any gene: 2. The CDR3 nucleotides are TGTGCCAGCAGCTTAGAGGACAGGGGACAAGAGACCCAGTACTTC. Translation: CASSLEDRGQETQYF.

The rearrangement uses TRBV27 and TRBJ2-1; 13 bases are shared with TRBD2. This CDR3 has 17 amino acids. The junction had 4 bases not matched to a gene; V was cut back by 1 base and J by 4 bases. Germline CDR1 reads MNHEY; CDR2 reads SMNVEV (reference sequence). The CDR3: CASSLLTSGGGYNEQFF. CDR3 DNA sequence: TGTGCCAGCAGTTTATTAACTAGCGGGGGGGGTTACAATGAGCAGTTCTTC.

In this sample, this clonotype turned up a few times. This chain joins TRBV5-1 and TRBJ1-1; D unclear. The ends were cut back, 6 bases at V and 5 bases at J, with 11 bases in the middle. This CDR3 is built from 12 residues. The germline gives CDR1 SGHRS, CDR2 YFSETQ. CDR3 loop: CASTRRGTEAFF. The CDR3 region has the DNA TGCGCCAGCACCCGGCGGGGAACTGAAGCTTTCTTT.

This chain joins TRBV5-1 and TRBJ2-2; D unclear. Trimming removed 0 bases from V and 6 bases from J, with 9 bases in between. This CDR3 spans 14 amino acids. The V gene's germline CDR1 is SGHRS and CDR2 YFSETQ. CDR3 nucleotides: TGCGCCAGCAGCTTGGGAGAGCAGGCCGGGGAGCTGTTTTTT. It is translated as CASSLGEQAGELFF.